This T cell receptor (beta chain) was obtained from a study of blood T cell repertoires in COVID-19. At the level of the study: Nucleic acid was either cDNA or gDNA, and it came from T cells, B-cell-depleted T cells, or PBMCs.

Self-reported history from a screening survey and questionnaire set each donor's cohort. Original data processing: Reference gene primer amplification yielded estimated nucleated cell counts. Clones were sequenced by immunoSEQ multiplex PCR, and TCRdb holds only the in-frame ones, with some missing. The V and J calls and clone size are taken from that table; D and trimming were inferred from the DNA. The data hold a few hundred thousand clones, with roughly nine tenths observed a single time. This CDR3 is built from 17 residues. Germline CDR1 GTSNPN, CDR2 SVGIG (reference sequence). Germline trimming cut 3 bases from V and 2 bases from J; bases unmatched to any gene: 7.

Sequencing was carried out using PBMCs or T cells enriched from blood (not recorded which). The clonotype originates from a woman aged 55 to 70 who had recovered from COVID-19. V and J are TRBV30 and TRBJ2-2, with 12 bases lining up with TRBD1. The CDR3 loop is CAWSPMGQGANTGELFF. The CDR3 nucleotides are TGTGCCTGGAGCCCAATGGGACAGGGGGCAAACACCGGGGAGCTGTTTTTT.